This T cell receptor beta chain was sequenced for a study of regulatory T cells in long-lasting Graves disease. Study-wide results and caveats: Newly diagnosed patients shared approximately 1,000 public clonotypes; persistent patients shared about 2,500. Peripheral blood was the sole material, not thyroid tissue.

This clonotype was recorded many times. Its antigen is unknown. CDR3 length: 15 amino acids. Germline CDR1 is SGHVS and CDR2 is FQNEAQ. V lost 4 bases, J lost 0 bases, and 12 bases lay in between. As for time point: persistent/refractory GD, antithyroid drugs over 5 years with positive TRAb. Construction of the TCR library relied on RNA isolated from PBMCs. Each of the patients was recruited from an endocrinology department situated in Xi'an, China. Both iRepertoire HTBI primers and Arm-PCR of CDR3 regions were used to build the TCR beta libraries. Study processing details: Segment identification across samples yielded 62 TRBV and about 14 TRBJ segments. TCRdb fed the multiplex PCR reads into MiXCR, producing one record per CDR3 protein. TCRdb's processing, not the authors' own work, is the source of the V and J calls. The data contain fewer than 550,000 distinct CDR3 sequences, under 25% of them singletons.

The TCR sequence derives from a female donor with Graves disease. The chain combines TRBV7-8 with TRBJ1-2; D remains ambiguous. Here the sequenced sample was peripheral blood mononuclear cells (PBMCs), taken when the disease was refractory, from a patient treated with antithyroid drugs. CDR3 sequence: CASSSRMGTNYGYTF. CDR3 nucleotides: TGTGCCAGCAGCTCAAGGATGGGGACTAACTATGGCTACACCTTC.